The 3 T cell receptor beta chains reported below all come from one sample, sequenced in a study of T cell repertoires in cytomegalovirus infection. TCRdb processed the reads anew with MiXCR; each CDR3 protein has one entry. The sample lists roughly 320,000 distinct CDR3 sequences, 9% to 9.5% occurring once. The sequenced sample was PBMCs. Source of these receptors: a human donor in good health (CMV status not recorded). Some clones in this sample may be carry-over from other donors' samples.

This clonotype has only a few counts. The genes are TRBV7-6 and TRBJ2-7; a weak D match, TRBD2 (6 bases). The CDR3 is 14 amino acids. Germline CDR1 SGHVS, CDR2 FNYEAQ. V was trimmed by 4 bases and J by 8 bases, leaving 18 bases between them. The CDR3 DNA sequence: TGTGCCAGCAGCTCCTCGGGACTCCCCCAACAGCAGTACTTC. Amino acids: CASSSSGLPQQQYF.

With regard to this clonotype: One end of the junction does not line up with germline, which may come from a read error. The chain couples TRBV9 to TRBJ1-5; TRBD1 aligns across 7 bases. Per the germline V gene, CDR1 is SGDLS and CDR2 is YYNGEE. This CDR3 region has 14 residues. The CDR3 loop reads CVSSPGTGNQPQHF. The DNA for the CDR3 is TGTGTCAGCAGCCCCGGGACAGGCAATCAGCCCCAGCATTTT.

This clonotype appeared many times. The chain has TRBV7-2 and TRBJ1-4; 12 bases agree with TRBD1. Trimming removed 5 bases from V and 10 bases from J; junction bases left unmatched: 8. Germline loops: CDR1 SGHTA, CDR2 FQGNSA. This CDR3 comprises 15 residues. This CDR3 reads CASSIRDRGLGKLFF. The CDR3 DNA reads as TGTGCCAGCAGCATAAGGGACAGGGGGCTTGGAAAACTGTTTTTT.